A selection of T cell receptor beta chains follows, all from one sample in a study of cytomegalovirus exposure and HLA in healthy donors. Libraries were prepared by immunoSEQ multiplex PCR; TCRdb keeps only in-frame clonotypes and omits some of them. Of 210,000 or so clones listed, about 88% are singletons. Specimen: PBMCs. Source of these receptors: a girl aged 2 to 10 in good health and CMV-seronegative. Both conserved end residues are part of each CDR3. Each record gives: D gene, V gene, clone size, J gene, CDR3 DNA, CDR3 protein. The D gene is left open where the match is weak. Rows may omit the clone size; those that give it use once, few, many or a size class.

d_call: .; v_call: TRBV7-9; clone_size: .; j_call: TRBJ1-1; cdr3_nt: TGTGCCAGCAGCCCCGGACAGAGCGTCGCTGAAGCTTTCTTT; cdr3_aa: CASSPGQSVAEAFF
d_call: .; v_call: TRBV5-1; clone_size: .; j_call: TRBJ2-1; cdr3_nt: TGCGCCAGCAGCTTGACAGGGAAAAATGAGCAGTTCTTC; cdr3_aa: CASSLTGKNEQFF
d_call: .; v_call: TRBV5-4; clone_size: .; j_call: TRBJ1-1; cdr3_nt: TGTGCCAGCAGTTCGGCAGGCGGGGGAGCGATAATAACTGAAGCTTTCTTT; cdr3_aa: CASSSAGGGAIITEAFF
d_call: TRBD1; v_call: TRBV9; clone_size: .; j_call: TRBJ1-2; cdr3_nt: TGTGCCAGCAGCTTGCAAGGGGGCTACGGCTACACCTTC; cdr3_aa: CASSLQGGYGYTF
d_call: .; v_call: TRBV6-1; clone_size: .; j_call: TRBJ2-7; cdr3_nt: TGTGCCAGCAGGATGTACGGTGAATCCTACGAGCAGTACTTC; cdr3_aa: CASRMYGESYEQYF
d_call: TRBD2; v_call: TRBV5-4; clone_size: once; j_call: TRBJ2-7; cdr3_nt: TGTGCCAGCAGCCCAACAGCGGGGGACGAGCAGTACTTC; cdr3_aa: CASSPTAGDEQYF
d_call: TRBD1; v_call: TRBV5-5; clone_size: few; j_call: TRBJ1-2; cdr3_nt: TGTGCCAGCAGCCTGGACAGGGCCTATGGCTACACCTTC; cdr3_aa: CASSLDRAYGYTF
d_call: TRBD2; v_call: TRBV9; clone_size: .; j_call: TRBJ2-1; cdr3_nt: TGTGCCAGCAGCGTTGGACTAGCGGGGGATGAGCAGTTCTTC; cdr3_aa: CASSVGLAGDEQFF
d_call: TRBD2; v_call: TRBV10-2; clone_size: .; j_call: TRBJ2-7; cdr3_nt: TGCGCCAGCGGTTTCGGGACTAGCTACGAGCAGTACTTC; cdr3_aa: CASGFGTSYEQYF
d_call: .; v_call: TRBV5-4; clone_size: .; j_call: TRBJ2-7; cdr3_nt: TGTGCCAGCAGCTTGGGCGGATCCTCCTACGAGCAGTACTTC; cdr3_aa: CASSLGGSSYEQYF
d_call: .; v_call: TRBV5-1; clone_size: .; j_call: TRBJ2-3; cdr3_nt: TGCGCCAGCAGCTTAGGGGGACCGCGCACAGATACGCAGTATTTT; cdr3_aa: CASSLGGPRTDTQYF
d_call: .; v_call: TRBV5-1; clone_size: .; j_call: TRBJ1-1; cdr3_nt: TGCGCCAGCAGCTTGGATAACAGTGAAGCTTTCTTT; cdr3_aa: CASSLDNSEAFF
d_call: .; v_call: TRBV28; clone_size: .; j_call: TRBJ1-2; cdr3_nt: TGTGCCAGCAGTCCACCTGGTGAGGGGAGGGGCGGCTACACCTTC; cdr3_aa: CASSPPGEGRGGYTF
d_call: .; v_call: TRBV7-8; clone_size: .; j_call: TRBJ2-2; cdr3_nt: TGTGCCAGCAGCCCCGGCGGTTTTACCGGGGAGCTGTTTTTT; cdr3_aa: CASSPGGFTGELFF
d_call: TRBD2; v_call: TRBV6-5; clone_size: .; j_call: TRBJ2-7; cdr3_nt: TGTGCCAGCAGCCAAGGACTAGCGGGAGGGTACGAGCAGTACTTC; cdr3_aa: CASSQGLAGGYEQYF
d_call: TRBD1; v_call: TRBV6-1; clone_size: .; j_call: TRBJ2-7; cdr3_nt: TGTGCCAGCAGAGCCGGGACAGGACCCTACGAGCAGTACTTC; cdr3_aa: CASRAGTGPYEQYF
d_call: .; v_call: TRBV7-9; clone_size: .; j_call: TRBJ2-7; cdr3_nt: TGTTCCAGCAGCTCCTCCCCCTACGAGCAGTACTTC; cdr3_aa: CSSSSSPYEQYF
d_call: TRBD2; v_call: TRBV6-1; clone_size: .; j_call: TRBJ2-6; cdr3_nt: TGTGCCAGCAGTGAACCCCCCCCGGGACTAGAGCTCACTGGGGCCAACGTCCTGACTTTC; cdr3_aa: CASSEPPPGLELTGANVLTF
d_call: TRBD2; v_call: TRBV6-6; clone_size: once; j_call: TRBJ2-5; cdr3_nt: TGTGCCAGCAGTCCCCTGGGTAGCGGGAGTAAGAAGACCCAGTACTTC; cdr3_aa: CASSPLGSGSKKTQYF
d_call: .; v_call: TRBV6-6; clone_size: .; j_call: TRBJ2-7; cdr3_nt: TGTGCCAGCAGTAGGCGACAGTCAACCTACGAGCAGTACTTC; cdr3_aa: CASSRRQSTYEQYF
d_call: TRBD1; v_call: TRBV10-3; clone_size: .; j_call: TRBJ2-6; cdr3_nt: TGTGCCATCATGGCCGGGACAGGGGCCTCTGGGGCCAACGTCCTGACTTTC; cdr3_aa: CAIMAGTGASGANVLTF
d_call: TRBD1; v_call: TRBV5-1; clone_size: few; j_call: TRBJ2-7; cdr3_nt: TGCGCCAGCAGCTTGGTGGGGACAGGGTATGGTGAGCAGTACTTC; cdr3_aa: CASSLVGTGYGEQYF
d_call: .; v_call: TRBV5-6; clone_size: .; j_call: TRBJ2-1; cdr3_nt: TGTGCCAGCAGAGTCAGGGGAGGGGTCTCCTACAATGAGCAGTTCTTC; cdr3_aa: CASRVRGGVSYNEQFF
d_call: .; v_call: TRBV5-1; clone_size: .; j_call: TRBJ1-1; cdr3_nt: TGCGCCAGCAGCTTGGGCGGGAATGACGTTTTAGCTTTCTTT; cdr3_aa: CASSLGGNDVLAFF
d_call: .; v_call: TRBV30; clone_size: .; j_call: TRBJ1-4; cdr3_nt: TGTGCCTGGACCCTCTCCCGAAAACTGTTTTTT; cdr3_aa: CAWTLSRKLFF
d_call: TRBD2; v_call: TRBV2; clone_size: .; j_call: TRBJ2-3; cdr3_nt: TGTGCCAGCCGCGGACTAGCTGCAGATACGCAGTATTTT; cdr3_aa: CASRGLAADTQYF
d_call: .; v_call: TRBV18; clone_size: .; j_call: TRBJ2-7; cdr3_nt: TGTGCCAGCTCACCCACAGGTTACGAGCAGTACTTC; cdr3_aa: CASSPTGYEQYF
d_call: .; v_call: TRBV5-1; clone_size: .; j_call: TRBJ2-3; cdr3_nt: TGCGCCAGCAGCTTGGCAGCGGACACAGATACGCAGTATTTT; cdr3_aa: CASSLAADTDTQYF
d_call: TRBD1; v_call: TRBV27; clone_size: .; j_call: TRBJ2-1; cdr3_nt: TGTGCCACCCTGACCAGGGGGTACAATGAGCAGTTCTTC; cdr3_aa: CATLTRGYNEQFF
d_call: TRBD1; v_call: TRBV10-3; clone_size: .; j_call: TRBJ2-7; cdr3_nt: TGTGCCATCAGTGGGCGGGACAGGGGGCAAGAGCAGTACTTC; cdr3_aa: CAISGRDRGQEQYF
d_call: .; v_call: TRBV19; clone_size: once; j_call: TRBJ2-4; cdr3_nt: TGTGCCAGTAGTAATACAGGGTCGGGCAAAAACATTCAGTACTTC; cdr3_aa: CASSNTGSGKNIQYF
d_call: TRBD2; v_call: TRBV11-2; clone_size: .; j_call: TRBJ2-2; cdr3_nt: TGTGCCAGCAGCTTAAGCAGGCTAGCGGCTTACACCGGGGAGCTGTTTTTT; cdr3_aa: CASSLSRLAAYTGELFF
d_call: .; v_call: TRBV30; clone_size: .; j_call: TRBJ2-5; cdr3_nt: TGTGCCTGGAGTGTACGGTCAAATTACGGGACCCAGTACTTC; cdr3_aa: CAWSVRSNYGTQYF
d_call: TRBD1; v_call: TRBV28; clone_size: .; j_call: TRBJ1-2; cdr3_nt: TGTGCCAGCAGTTCGGCCGGGACAGGGGGCTACACCTTC; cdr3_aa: CASSSAGTGGYTF
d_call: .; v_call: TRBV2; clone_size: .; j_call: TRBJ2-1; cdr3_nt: TGTGCCAGCATACTATCCAATGAGCAGTTCTTC; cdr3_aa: CASILSNEQFF
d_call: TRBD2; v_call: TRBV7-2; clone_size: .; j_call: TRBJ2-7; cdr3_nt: TGTGCCAGCAGCTTAGGGCTAGCGGGGGGTACCTACGAGCAGTACTTC; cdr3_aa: CASSLGLAGGTYEQYF
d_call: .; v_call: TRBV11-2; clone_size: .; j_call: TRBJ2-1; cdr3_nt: TGTGCCAGCAGCTTAGAACCAGGCTCCTACAATGAGCAGTTCTTC; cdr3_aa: CASSLEPGSYNEQFF
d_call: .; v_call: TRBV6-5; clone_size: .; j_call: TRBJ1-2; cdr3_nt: TGTGCCGTTTCCCGAAGCGGGGCTCCCCGTCCTGGCTACACCTTC; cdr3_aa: CAVSRSGAPRPGYTF
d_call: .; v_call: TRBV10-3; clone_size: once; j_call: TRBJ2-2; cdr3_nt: TGTGCCATCAGGGGAGGCGCGGGGAATACCGGGGAGCTGTTTTTT; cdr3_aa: CAIRGGAGNTGELFF
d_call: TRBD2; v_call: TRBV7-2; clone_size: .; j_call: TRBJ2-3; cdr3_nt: TGTGCCAGCAGCTTAGACGGGAGGGACGATACGCAGTATTTT; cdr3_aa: CASSLDGRDDTQYF
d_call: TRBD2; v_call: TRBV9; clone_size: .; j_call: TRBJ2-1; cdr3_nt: TGTGCCAGCAGCGTAGCTAACGGGAGGACCTACAATGAGCAGTTCTTC; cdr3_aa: CASSVANGRTYNEQFF
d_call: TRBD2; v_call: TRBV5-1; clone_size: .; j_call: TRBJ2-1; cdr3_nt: TGCGCCAGCAGCTTGAGTAGCGGGGACCATGAGCAGTTCTTC; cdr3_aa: CASSLSSGDHEQFF
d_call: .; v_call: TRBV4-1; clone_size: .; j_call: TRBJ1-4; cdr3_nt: TGCGCCAGCAGCCGGGAAGGGGTAACTAATGAAAAACTGTTTTTT; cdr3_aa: CASSREGVTNEKLFF